Listed below are T cell receptor beta chains from one sample, sequenced in a study of T cells in localized non-small cell lung cancer. TCRdb's table, derived via immunoSEQ multiplex PCR, lists solely in-frame clones and lacks some. The profile shows 2,000 to 3,000 clones, 25% of them singletons. This specimen consisted of normal lung tissue next to the tumor, obtained before any cancer treatment. Receptor source: a man aged 35 to 69 with stage II squamous cell lung carcinoma. Both conserved end residues are part of each CDR3. The D gene is left open where the match is weak. Clone size is stated in some rows and not others, as once, few, many or a class when expanded.

TRBJ2-5	TRBD2	-	TRBV18	TGTGCCAGCTCACCCCTGGCCGGATTACTAGCGTCTGAGACCCAGTACTTC	CASSPLAGLLASETQYF
TRBJ1-2	-	-	TRBV1	TGCGCCAGCAGCCCATCCCGTCATTGGGACTATGGCTACACCTTC	CASSPSRHWDYGYTF
TRBJ2-4	-	once	TRBV29-1	TGCAGCGTGACCGGCCCCGGGGGAGCCAAAAACATTCAGTACTTC	CSVTGPGGAKNIQYF
TRBJ2-3	TRBD2	few	TRBV28	TGTGCCAGCAGCCCTAGAGAGACTAGCAATTACGATACGCAGTATTTT	CASSPRETSNYDTQYF
TRBJ2-7	-	medium-sized	TRBV27	TGTGCCAGCAGTTTATCGGATCGGGGTCCCTACGAGCAGTACTTC	CASSLSDRGPYEQYF
TRBJ1-1	TRBD1	large	TRBV11-3	TGTGCCAGCAGTTGGATACAGGGGGGATCTGAAGCTTTCTTT	CASSWIQGGSEAFF
TRBJ2-2	TRBD2	-	TRBV6-8	TGTGCCAGCAGCACCCCCCGGACTAGCGGCACCGGGGAGCTGTTTTTT	CASSTPRTSGTGELFF
TRBJ2-1	-	-	TRBV19	TGTGCCAGTAGTTCGGGACGGCAAAGCTCCTACAATGAGCAGTTCTTC	CASSSGRQSSYNEQFF
TRBJ2-1	TRBD2	few	TRBV19	TGTGCCAGTAGTCCCCCGGGGGATCTAGCGGGCAATGAGCAGTTCTTC	CASSPPGDLAGNEQFF
TRBJ2-1	-	few	TRBV5-1	TGCGCCAGCAGCTTACAGGGTCTCGACAATGAGCAGTTCTTC	CASSLQGLDNEQFF
TRBJ1-1	-	-	TRBV23-1	TGCGCCAGCAGTCGCACTGGAGGAGGATCCACTGAAGCTTTCTTT	CASSRTGGGSTEAFF
TRBJ1-1	-	-	TRBV11-3	TGTGCCAGCAGCCGATCCACAAGGGGGACTGAAGCTTTCTTT	CASSRSTRGTEAFF
TRBJ1-3	-	-	TRBV11-3	TGTGCCAGCAGCTTACCCAACTCTGGAAACACCATATATTTT	CASSLPNSGNTIYF
TRBJ1-5	-	medium-sized	TRBV6-8	TGTGCCATCAGACAGGACCTATATAGCAATCAGCCCCAGCATTTT	CAIRQDLYSNQPQHF
TRBJ1-5	-	-	TRBV19	TGTGCCAGTAGGGGCCCCAATCAGCCCCAGCATTTT	CASRGPNQPQHF
TRBJ1-3	-	few	TRBV11-3	TGTGCCAGCAGCCACGGAACCTCTGGAAACACCATATATTTT	CASSHGTSGNTIYF
TRBJ2-1	TRBD2	once	TRBV19	TGTGCCAGTAGTTACGCCGGGACTAGCATAGGTGAGCAGTTCTTC	CASSYAGTSIGEQFF
TRBJ2-7	-	few	TRBV7-6	TGTGCCAGCAGCTTTGCCTCGAGGGATACCTACGAGCAGTACTTC	CASSFASRDTYEQYF
TRBJ1-6	-	once	TRBV30	TGTGCCTGGAGTGGGACTTGGTCACCCCTCCACTTT	CAWSGTWSPLHF
TRBJ2-1	-	-	TRBV19	TGTGCCAGTAGTACCGGTGGGGGCAGTAATGAGCAGTTCTTC	CASSTGGGSNEQFF
TRBJ1-1	TRBD1	few	TRBV11-3	TGTGCCAGCAGCTCCCACCAAGGGGGCCTGGACACTGAAGCTTTCTTT	CASSSHQGGLDTEAFF
TRBJ1-2	-	-	TRBV19	TGTGCCAGTCAAGATGAAGCGGGAGGCTACACCTTC	CASQDEAGGYTF
TRBJ2-1	TRBD2	-	TRBV6-8	TGTGCCAGCCGACTAGCGGGAGGGCTTAATGAGCAGTTCTTC	CASRLAGGLNEQFF